This T cell receptor (beta chain) is drawn from a study of shared clonotypes between healthy human individuals. Study summary: Two women and a few men aged 18 to 49 served as donors. Every donor yielded three CD4 naive, three CD4 memory, two CD8 naive and one CD8 memory plate.

CDR1 and CDR2 (germline): SGHDT, YYEEEE. This CDR3 is 17 amino acids long. With 0 bases clipped from V and 1 base from J, the junction kept 7 bases outside the gene matches. Terminally differentiated effector memory CD45RA+ cells were left out of the naive CD8 fraction, which was CD45RO-negative and positively selected for CCR7. In the authors' methods: ImmunoSEQ output held junction-only sequences without quality scores, so filtering differed. Measured with immunoSEQ multiplex PCR; TCRdb has only the in-frame clones, and not every one. That table is the source of V, J and clone size, and D and trimming were worked out from the DNA. Of about 610,000 clones listed, approximately 96% are singletons.

The sample consisted of naive CD8+ T cells sorted from blood. This sequence originates from a woman between 25 and 40 years old in good health. J is TRBJ2-1 and V is TRBV5-6, with 7 nucleotides matching TRBD1. The CDR3 sequence: CASSLEMRGQSYNEQFF. DNA of the CDR3: TGTGCCAGCAGCTTGGAGATGAGGGGACAGTCCTACAATGAGCAGTTCTTC.